This T cell receptor beta chain is from a study of control samples from healthy donors and cancer patients. The CDR3 contains 13 residues. V gave up 6 bases and J gave up 12 bases, with 18 bases separating them. The V gene's germline CDR1 is MNHEY and CDR2 SVGAGI. The assay was immunoSEQ multiplex PCR, and TCRdb's table has in-frame clones only and misses some. Among about 120,000 clones listed, about nine tenths were seen once. The TCR sequence derives from a middle-aged man in good health. This chain uses TRBV6-5 with TRBJ2-1; weak D call: TRBD2 (6 bases). Sequenced: blood. The CDR3 DNA reads as TGTGCCAGCAGATGGGCCGGGAGCCCCATGCAGTTCTTC. As protein: CASRWAGSPMQFF.